These 5 T cell receptor beta chains share one sample of origin, sequenced in a study of T cell changes during pregnancy in multiple sclerosis. Profiling relied on immunoSEQ multiplex PCR, and the TCRdb table lists in-frame clones only, not all of them. The sample holds 70,000 or so clones, under 95% seen once. The sample was CD4+ T cells from peripheral blood mononuclear cells, taken before pregnancy. The receptors originated from a female donor with multiple sclerosis, enrolled in a pregnancy study.

The chain is built from TRBV27 and TRBJ2-1; 7 bases map to TRBD1. Unmatched junction bases numbered 5, after V lost 7 bases and J lost 2 bases. Germline values: CDR1 MNHEY, CDR2 SMNVEV (reference sequence). The CDR3 loop spans 14 amino acids. The CDR3 here is CASTLQGPYNEQFF. The CDR3 nucleotides read TGTGCCAGCACCTTACAGGGGCCCTACAATGAGCAGTTCTTC.

This rearrangement joins TRBV19 to TRBJ1-2, with D perhaps TRBD1 (6 bases). The CDR3 sequence is 16 residues long. Germline V gene sequence: CDR1 LNHDA, CDR2 SQIVND (reference sequence). Trimming pared 5 bases from V and 0 bases from J, leaving 16 bases between. CDR3 loop: CASSLRTVSSNYGYTF. The CDR3 coding sequence is TGTGCCAGTAGTCTCAGGACAGTATCTTCTAACTATGGCTACACCTTC.

The chain is built from TRBV7-2 and TRBJ2-2; 12 bases fit TRBD1. Trimming removed 2 bases from V and 5 bases from J; junction bases left unmatched: 12. This CDR3 region has 19 residues. The germline V gene has CDR1 SGHTA and CDR2 FQGNSA. The CDR3 reads CASSLPAGTGGKRTGELFF. In nucleotides, the CDR3 is TGTGCCAGCAGCTTACCCGCCGGGACAGGGGGCAAGAGGACCGGGGAGCTGTTTTTT.

This clone was seen only once. The V gene is TRBV19, the J gene TRBJ1-5; 9 nucleotides agree with TRBD1. The CDR3 runs 15 residues. J was trimmed by 3 bases and V by 5 bases; bases with no gene match: 5. Germline-derived CDR1 and CDR2 are LNHDA and SQIVND (reference sequence). CDR3: CASSLDRGYNQPQHF. As DNA, the CDR3 is TGTGCCAGTAGTTTGGACAGGGGATACAATCAGCCCCAGCATTTT.

V is TRBV2 and J is TRBJ2-3; 7 bases match TRBD2. J was trimmed by 2 bases and V by 9 bases; bases with no gene match: 17. Germline assignment: CDR1 SNHLY and CDR2 FYNNEI. The CDR3 covers 17 residues. The CDR3 region is CASRGWGLRVVTDTQYF. Written as DNA, the CDR3 is TGTGCCAGTCGGGGATGGGGACTAAGAGTTGTCACAGATACGCAGTATTTT.